This T cell receptor (beta chain) was captured by sequencing in a study of OX40 agonist ivuxolimab in advanced cancers. Study results and caveats: On average, CD8+ T cells had more expanded clones than CD4+.

Method: immunoSEQ multiplex PCR; TCRdb's copy keeps in-frame clones and lacks some. The profile shows approximately 70,000 clones, approximately 81% of them singletons. Trimming took off 6 bases at V and 2 bases at J, with 8 bases between the two ends. From germline, CDR1 is SNHLY and CDR2 FYNNEI. CDR3 length: 13 amino acids. Patients had blood sampled at baseline and again on cycle 4 day 1 and cycle 7 day 1. With regard to this clone: Its antigen is undetermined.

The chain employs TRBV2 and TRBJ1-3; D gene unclear. The material sequenced was CD4+ or CD8+ T cells sorted from blood, taken in a trial of the OX40 agonist ivuxolimab. The source of this sequence is an adult with an advanced solid tumor such as melanoma, head and neck, liver or kidney cancer. The CDR3 sequence is CASSPQTGNTIYF. In nucleotides, the CDR3 is TGTGCCAGCAGCCCACAGACTGGAAACACCATATATTTT. Supplemented by reference TRBV2 and TRBJ1-3, the full variable domain reads EPEVTQTPSHQVTQMGQEVILRCVPISNHLYFYWYRQILGQKVEFLVSFYNNEISEKSEIFDDQFSVERPDGSNFTLKIRSTKLEDSAMYFCASSPQTGNTIYFGEGSWLTVV.